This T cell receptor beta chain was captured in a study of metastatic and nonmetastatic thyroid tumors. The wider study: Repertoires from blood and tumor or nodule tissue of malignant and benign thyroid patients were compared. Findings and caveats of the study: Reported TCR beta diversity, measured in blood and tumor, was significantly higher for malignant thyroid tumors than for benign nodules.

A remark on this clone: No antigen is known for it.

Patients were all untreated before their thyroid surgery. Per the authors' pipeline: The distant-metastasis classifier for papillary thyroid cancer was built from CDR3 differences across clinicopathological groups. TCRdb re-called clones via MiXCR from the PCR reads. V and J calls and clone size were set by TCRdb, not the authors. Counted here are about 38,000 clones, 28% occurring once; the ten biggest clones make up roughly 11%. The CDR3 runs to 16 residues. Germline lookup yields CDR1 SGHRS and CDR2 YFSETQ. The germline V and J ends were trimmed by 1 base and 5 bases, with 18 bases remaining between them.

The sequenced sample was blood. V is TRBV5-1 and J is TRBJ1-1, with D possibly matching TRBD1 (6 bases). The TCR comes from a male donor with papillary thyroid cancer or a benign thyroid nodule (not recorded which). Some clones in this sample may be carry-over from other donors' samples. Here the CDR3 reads CASSLNAGVTGTEAFF. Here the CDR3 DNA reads TGCGCCAGCAGCTTGAACGCAGGGGTAACTGGGACTGAAGCTTTCTTT.